This T cell receptor beta chain was captured in a study of blood T cell repertoires in COVID-19. Method: immunoSEQ multiplex PCR; TCRdb's copy keeps in-frame clones and lacks some. The sample shows 95,000 to 150,000 clones, around 83% of them seen only once. V lost 5 bases and J 9 bases, leaving 13 bases between the germline ends. CDR1 is LNHDA, CDR2 SQIVND, per germline (reference sequence). The CDR3 sequence is 12 residues long. V is TRBV19 and J is TRBJ1-1; D is ambiguous. This clonotype originated in a man aged 80 or over with active or convalescent COVID-19. The sequencing sample was made of peripheral blood. CDR3 coding DNA: TGTGCCAGTAGTGAGGGAACAAGTAAAGCTTTCTTT. Translated: CASSEGTSKAFF.